This T cell receptor (beta chain) stems from a study of blood T cell repertoires in COVID-19. Libraries were prepared by immunoSEQ multiplex PCR; TCRdb keeps only in-frame clonotypes and omits some of them. The top ten clones hold roughly 8.6% of a sample with under 250,000 clones, around 88% of them seen once. The CDR3 contains 13 residues. The germline V gene encodes CDR1 MNHEY and CDR2 SMNVEV (reference sequence). V dropped 6 bases and J dropped 5; count of bases not matched to a gene: 4. This chain uses TRBV27 with TRBJ2-5, with 9 nucleotides matching TRBD2. The sequencing input was peripheral blood. The sequence derives from a man in his forties with active or convalescent COVID-19. The CDR3 nucleotides read TGTGCCAGCAGCGGCCTAGCGGGGGAGACCCAGTACTTC. It is translated as CASSGLAGETQYF.